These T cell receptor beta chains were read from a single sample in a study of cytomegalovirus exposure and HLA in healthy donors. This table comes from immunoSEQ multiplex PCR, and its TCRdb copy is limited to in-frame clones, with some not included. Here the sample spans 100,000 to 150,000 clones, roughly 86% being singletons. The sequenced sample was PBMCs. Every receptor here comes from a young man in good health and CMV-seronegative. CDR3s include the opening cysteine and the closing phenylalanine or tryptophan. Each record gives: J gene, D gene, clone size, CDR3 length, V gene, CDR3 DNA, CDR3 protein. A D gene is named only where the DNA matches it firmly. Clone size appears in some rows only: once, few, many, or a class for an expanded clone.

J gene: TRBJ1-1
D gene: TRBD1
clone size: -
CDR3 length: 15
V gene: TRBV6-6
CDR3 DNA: TGTGCCAGCAGACGGACAGGGGGCATGGATACTGAAGCTTTCTTT
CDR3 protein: CASRRTGGMDTEAFF

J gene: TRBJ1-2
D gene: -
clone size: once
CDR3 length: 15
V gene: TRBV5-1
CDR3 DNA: TGCGCCAGCAGCTTTGTCGGAGGAGGGGATTCTGGCTACACCTTC
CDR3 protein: CASSFVGGGDSGYTF

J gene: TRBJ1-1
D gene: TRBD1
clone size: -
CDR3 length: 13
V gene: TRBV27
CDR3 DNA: TGTGCCAGCAGTAGCCGGACAGGGCGGGGGGCTTTCTTT
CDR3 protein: CASSSRTGRGAFF

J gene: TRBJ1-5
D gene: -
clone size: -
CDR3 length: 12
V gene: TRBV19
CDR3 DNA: TGTGCCAGTAGTATAGTAAATCAGCCCCAGCATTTT
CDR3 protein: CASSIVNQPQHF

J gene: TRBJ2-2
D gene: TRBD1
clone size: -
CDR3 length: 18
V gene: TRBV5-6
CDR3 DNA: TGTGCCAGCAGCTTTATTCCGGGGACAGCCGAACACGGCGGGGAGCTGTTTTTT
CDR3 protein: CASSFIPGTAEHGGELFF

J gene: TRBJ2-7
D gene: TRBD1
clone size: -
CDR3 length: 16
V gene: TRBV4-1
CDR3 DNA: TGCGCCAGCAGCCACGAGTTTCCGGGACAGGGCTACGAGCAGTACTTC
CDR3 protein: CASSHEFPGQGYEQYF

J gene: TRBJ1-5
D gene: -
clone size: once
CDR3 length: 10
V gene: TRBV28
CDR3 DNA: TGTGCCAGCAGTTTCGGGCCCCAGCATTTT
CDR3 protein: CASSFGPQHF

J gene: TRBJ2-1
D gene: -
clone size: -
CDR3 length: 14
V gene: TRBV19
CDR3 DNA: TGTGCCAGTAACCTAGGCTTGGGGCACAATGAGCAGTTCTTC
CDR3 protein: CASNLGLGHNEQFF

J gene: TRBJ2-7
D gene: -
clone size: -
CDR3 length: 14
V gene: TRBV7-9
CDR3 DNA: TGTGCCAGCAGCTTAGATAGTTACTCCTACGAGCAGTACTTC
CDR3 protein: CASSLDSYSYEQYF

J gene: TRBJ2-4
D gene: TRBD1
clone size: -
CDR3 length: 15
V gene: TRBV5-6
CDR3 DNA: TGTGCCAGCAGCAGCCGATTGGACAGGGACTGCTTTCAGTACTTC
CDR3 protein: CASSSRLDRDCFQYF

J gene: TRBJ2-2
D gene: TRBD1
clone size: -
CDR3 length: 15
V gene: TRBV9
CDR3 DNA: TGTGCCAGTAGACAGGGGGCAGATGAGAACGGGGAGCTGTTTTTT
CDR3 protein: CASRQGADENGELFF

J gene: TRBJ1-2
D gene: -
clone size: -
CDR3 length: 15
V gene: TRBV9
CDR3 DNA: TGTGCCAGCAGCGGACCCCAGTGGACTAGCTATGGCTACACCTTC
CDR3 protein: CASSGPQWTSYGYTF

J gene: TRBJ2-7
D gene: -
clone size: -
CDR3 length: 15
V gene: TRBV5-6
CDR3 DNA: TGTGCCAGCAGCAGCCTGACACGAGTCCTTTACGAGCAGTACTTC
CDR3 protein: CASSSLTRVLYEQYF

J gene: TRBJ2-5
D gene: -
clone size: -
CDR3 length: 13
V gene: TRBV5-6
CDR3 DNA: TGTGCCAGCAGCTTGTGGGCCGACACATTCGATTACTTC
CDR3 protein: CASSLWADTFDYF

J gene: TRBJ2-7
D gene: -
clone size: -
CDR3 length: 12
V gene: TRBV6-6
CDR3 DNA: TGTGCCAGCAGTTACCCAGGCCACGAGCAGTACTTC
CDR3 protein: CASSYPGHEQYF

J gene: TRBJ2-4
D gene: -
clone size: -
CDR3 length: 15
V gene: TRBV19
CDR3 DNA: TGTGCCAGTACCCCGGGTGAGCTAGCCAAAAACATTCAGTACTTC
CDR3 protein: CASTPGELAKNIQYF

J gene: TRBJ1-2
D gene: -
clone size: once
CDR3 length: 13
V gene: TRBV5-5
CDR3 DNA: TGTGCCAGCAGCTTGGCAGGGGACTATGGCTACACCTTC
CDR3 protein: CASSLAGDYGYTF

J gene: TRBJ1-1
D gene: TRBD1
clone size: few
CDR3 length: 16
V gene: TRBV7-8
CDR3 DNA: TGTGCCAGCAGCTCCAAGGGGGCTCAAACAAACACTGAAGCTTTCTTT
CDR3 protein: CASSSKGAQTNTEAFF

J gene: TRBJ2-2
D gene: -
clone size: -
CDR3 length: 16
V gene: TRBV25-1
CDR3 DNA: TGTGCCAGCACTAACCGACAAGGGGTCAACACTGGGGAGCTGTTTTTT
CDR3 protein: CASTNRQGVNTGELFF

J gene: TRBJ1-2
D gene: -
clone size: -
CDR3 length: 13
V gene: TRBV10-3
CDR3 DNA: TGTGCCATCAGTGAGTCTCCCCGACAGCCCTACACCTTC
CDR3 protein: CAISESPRQPYTF

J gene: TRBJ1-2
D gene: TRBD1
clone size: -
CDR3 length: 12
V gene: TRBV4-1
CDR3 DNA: TGCGCCAGCAGCCCACAGGGGCAGGGCTACACCTTC
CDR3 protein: CASSPQGQGYTF

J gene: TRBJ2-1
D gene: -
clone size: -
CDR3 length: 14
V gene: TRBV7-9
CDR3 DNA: TGTGCCAGCAGCCGTCCCCCCCAGAGGGATGAGCAGTTCTTC
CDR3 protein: CASSRPPQRDEQFF

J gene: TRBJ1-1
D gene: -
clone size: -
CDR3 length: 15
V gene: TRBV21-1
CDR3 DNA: TGTGCCAGCAGCAAAAATGAAGGTCGGGACACTGAAGCTTTCTTT
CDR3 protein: CASSKNEGRDTEAFF

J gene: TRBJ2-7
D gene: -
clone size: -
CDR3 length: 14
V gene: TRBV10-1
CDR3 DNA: TGCGCCAGCCCCCGACAGGTCCCCTGGGTTGAGCAGTACTTC
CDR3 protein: CASPRQVPWVEQYF

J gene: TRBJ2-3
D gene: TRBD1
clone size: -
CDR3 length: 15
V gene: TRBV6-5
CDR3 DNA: TGTGCCAGCAGCACCGGGACAGGGACTTGGTATACGCAGTATTTT
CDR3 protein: CASSTGTGTWYTQYF

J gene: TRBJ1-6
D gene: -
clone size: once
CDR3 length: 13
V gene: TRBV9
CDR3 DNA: TGTGCCAGCAGCGTTTGGGGGGATTCACCCCTCCACTTT
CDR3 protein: CASSVWGDSPLHF

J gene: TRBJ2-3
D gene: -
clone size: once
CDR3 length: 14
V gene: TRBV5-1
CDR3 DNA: TGCGCCAGCAGCCACGACAGGGAGGCAGATACGCAGTATTTT
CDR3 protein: CASSHDREADTQYF

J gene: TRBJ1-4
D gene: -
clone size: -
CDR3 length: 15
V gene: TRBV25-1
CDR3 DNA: TGTGCCAGCAGTGTGAGCGGCCAGGGAGGAGAAAAACTGTTTTTT
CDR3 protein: CASSVSGQGGEKLFF

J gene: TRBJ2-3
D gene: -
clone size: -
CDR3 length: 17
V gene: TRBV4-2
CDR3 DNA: TGTGCCAGCAGCCAGACGCGGGGGCCCTCTAGCACAGATACGCAGTATTTT
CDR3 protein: CASSQTRGPSSTDTQYF

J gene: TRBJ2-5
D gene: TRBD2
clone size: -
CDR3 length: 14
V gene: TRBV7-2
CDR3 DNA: TGTGCCAGCAGTTTAAGCGGGACGGGAGAGACCCAGTACTTC
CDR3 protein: CASSLSGTGETQYF

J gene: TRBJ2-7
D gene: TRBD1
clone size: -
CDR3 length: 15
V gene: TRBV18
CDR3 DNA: TGTGCCAGCTCACCCAACCCGGGACAGGGCTCCGAGCAGTACTTC
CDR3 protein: CASSPNPGQGSEQYF

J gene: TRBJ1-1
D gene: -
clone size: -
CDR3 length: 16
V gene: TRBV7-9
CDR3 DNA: TGTGCCAGCAGCTTAGGAGAGGGTCTGATGGAGGCTGAAGCTTTCTTT
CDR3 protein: CASSLGEGLMEAEAFF

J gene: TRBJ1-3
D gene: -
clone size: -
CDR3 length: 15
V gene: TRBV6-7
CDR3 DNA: TGTGCCAGCAGTTACTCGACCGGGGAGGGAAACACCATATATTTT
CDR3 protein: CASSYSTGEGNTIYF

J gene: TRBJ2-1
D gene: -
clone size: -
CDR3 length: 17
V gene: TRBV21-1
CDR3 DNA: TGTGCCAGCAGCAAACTACCGGGACTAACTAAATACAATGAGCAGTTCTTC
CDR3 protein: CASSKLPGLTKYNEQFF

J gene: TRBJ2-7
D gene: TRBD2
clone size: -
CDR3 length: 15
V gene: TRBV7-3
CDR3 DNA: TGTGCCAGCAGCCCCCCCCTTGGCGGGGGTGGCGAGCAGTACTTC
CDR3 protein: CASSPPLGGGGEQYF

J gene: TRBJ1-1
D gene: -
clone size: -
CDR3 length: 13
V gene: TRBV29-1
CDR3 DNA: TGCAGCCACCTACAGGGAACTAACACTGAAGCTTTCTTT
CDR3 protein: CSHLQGTNTEAFF

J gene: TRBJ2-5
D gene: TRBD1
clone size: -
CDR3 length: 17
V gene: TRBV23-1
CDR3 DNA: TGCGCCAGCAGTCCATACTTCTCAGGGGGTACAAGGGAGACCCAGTACTTC
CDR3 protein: CASSPYFSGGTRETQYF

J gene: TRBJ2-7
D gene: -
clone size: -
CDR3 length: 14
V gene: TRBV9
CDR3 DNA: TGTGCCAGCAGCGGGGGCCACCGCTCCTACGAGCAGTACTTC
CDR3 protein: CASSGGHRSYEQYF

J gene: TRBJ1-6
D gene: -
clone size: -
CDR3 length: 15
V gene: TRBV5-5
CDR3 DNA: TGTGCCAGCAGCCCCGGGAGGGGAGAAGATTCACCCCTCCACTTT
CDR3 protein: CASSPGRGEDSPLHF

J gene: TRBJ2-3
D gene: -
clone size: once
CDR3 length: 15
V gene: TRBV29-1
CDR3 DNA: TGCAGCGTTGAATCCAGGGCAGCTAGCACAGATACGCAGTATTTT
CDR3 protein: CSVESRAASTDTQYF

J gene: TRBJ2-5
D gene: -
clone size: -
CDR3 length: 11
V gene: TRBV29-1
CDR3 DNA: TGCAGCGTTGAAGGTCAACGGGGGCAGTACTTC
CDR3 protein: CSVEGQRGQYF

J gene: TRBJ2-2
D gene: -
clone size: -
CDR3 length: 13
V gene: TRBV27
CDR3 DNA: TGTGCCAGCAGTTGGGGGGACACCGGGGAGCTGTTTTTT
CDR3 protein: CASSWGDTGELFF

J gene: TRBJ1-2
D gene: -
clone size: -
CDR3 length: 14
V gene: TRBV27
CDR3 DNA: TGTGCCAGCAGTTTAGCACAGGGAAGCTATGGCTACACCTTC
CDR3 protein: CASSLAQGSYGYTF

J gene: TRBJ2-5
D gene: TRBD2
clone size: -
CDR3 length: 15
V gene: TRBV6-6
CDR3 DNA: TGTGCCATCCTAACAGACCCCGGCGGGGGGGGGACCCAGTACTTC
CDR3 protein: CAILTDPGGGGTQYF

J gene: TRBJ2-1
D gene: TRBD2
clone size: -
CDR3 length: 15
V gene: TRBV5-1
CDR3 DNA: TGCGCCAGCAGCTTGGTCGGGGGGGAATTCAATGAGCAGTTCTTC
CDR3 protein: CASSLVGGEFNEQFF

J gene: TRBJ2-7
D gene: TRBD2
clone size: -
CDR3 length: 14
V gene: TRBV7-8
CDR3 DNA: TGTGCCAGCAGCTCTACTAGCGGCTCCTACGAGCAGTACTTC
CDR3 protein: CASSSTSGSYEQYF

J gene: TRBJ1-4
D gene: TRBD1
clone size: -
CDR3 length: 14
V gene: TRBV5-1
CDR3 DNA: TGCGCCAGCAGCTCCGGACAGGGGTTGGCAAAACTGTTTTTT
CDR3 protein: CASSSGQGLAKLFF